What follows are 25 T cell receptor beta chains derived from one specimen sequenced in a study of early T cells in non-severe SARS-CoV-2 infection (TCRdb year 2021). The library was made by 5' RACE. The run used a NextSeq 500. TCRdb reanalyzed the raw reads on its own, using fastp at Q25 for trimming and MiXCR for clone calling, and kept in-frame beta chains. Here each entry gathers all rows of one CDR3 protein and keeps the most common genes and DNA. The sample table holds around 71,000 distinct CDR3 sequences, of which over 8% were seen once. The ten largest account for roughly a sixth of the sample. Sequencing was performed on whole blood, taken at baseline. Receptors were obtained from an adult who was a healthcare worker with PCR-confirmed SARS-CoV-2 infection or an uninfected control (not recorded which).

This clonotype showed up many times. This chain joins TRBV4-2 and TRBJ1-2; the match to TRBD1 covers 12 bases. CDR1 and CDR2 (germline): LGHNA, YNFKEQ. The CDR3 covers 14 residues. V lost 8 bases to trimming and J lost 6 bases; unmatched junction nucleotides: 7. The DNA for the CDR3 is TGTGCCAGCTCCCCGGGACAGGGGGCGGATGGCTACACCTTC. Its translation is CASSPGQGADGYTF.

This clonotype was counted at least ten times. The rearrangement uses TRBV4-3 and TRBJ2-7; 7 bases align to TRBD1. This CDR3 spans 14 amino acids. With V trimmed by 4 bases and J by 5 bases, 8 bases remained unmatched. The germline V gene has CDR1 LGHNA and CDR2 YSLEER. The CDR3 DNA reads as TGCGCCAGCAGCCCTTCCGACAGGGCAAACGAGCAGTACTTC. Encoded protein: CASSPSDRANEQYF.

This clonotype showed up many times. The chain links TRBV11-2 to TRBJ2-5, with D possibly called TRBD1 or TRBD2 (5 bases each). V lost 5 bases and J 4 bases, leaving 11 bases between the germline ends. Germline values: CDR1 SGHAT, CDR2 FQNNGV. This CDR3 comprises 13 residues. This CDR3 reads CASSRDRGETQYF. CDR3 in DNA: TGTGCCAGCAGCAGGGACCGCGGAGAGACCCAGTACTTC.

The table lists this clonotype with many counts. The rearrangement links TRBV10-3 to TRBJ2-4, with TRBD1 matching over 7 bases. V shed 4 bases, J shed 9 bases, and the junction held 3 bases outside the gene matches. CDR1 and CDR2 from the germline V gene are ENHRY and SYGVKD. The CDR3 runs to 12 residues. The CDR3 sequence is CAISGDSTIQYF. Here the CDR3 DNA reads TGTGCCATCAGTGGGGACAGCACCATTCAGTACTTC.

The table lists this clonotype with a count of one. Being one base from a much bigger clone, this may be a read error. This sequence joins TRBV28 and TRBJ2-7; D might be TRBD2 (5 bases). The CDR3 is made up of 13 amino acids. Per the germline V gene, CDR1 is MDHEN and CDR2 is SYDVKM. Trimming left V 5 bases short and J 5 bases short, with 13 bases between. Written as DNA, the CDR3 is TGTGCCAGCAGTCTCGGAAGGAGGAACGAGCAGTACTTC. Translated, it gives CASSLGRRNEQYF.

The rearrangement joins TRBV9 to TRBJ1-4; possible D gene TRBD1, 5 bases. V was cut by 0 bases and J by 8 bases, with 14 bases left in between. The CDR3 is 15 residues long. Germline assignment: CDR1 SGDLS and CDR2 YYNGEE. CDR3 residues: CASSVDGARPEKLFF. The DNA for the CDR3 is TGTGCCAGCAGCGTAGATGGGGCTAGACCAGAAAAACTGTTTTTT.

This clonotype was recorded a few times. The gene calls are TRBV12-3 or TRBV12-4 and TRBJ1-4; 7 bases match TRBD1. This CDR3 comprises 14 residues. V trimming: 4 bases; J trimming: 4 bases; junction bases outside the gene matches: 3. Here the CDR3 DNA reads TGTGCCAGCAGTTGGGACAGCCTTAATGAAAAACTGTTTTTT. Translated, it gives CASSWDSLNEKLFF.

The sample holds many counts of this clonotype. The chain recombines TRBV7-3 with TRBJ2-3; 8 nucleotides line up with TRBD1. V was pared by 6 bases and J by 2 bases, with 7 bases of the junction left unmatched. Per germline, CDR1 SGHTA and CDR2 FQGTGA. This CDR3 comprises 15 residues. CDR3 nucleotides: TGTGCCAGCAGTTCCGGACAGGGAGCCACAGATACGCAGTATTTT. This sequence encodes CASSSGQGATDTQYF.

This clonotype was counted many times. CDR3 sequence (DNA): TGCAGCGTCCAGGGACTTCCGAGCTCCTACAATGAGCAGTTCTTC. Translation: CSVQGLPSSYNEQFF. The rearrangement joins TRBV29-1 to TRBJ2-1; D might be TRBD2 (6 bases). Between the trimmed V and J ends, which lost 6 bases and 0 bases, there was a span of 15 bases. The germline V gene encodes CDR1 SQVTM and CDR2 ANQGSEA. CDR3 length: 15 amino acids.

This clonotype was recorded only once. The rearrangement uses TRBV11-2 and TRBJ1-1, with D hard to call. Germline V lookup: CDR1 SGHAT, CDR2 FQNNGV. The CDR3 is made up of 13 amino acids. V was clipped by 5 bases and J by 1 base, with 8 bases between them. The CDR3 reads CASSHKKNTEAFF. Here the CDR3 DNA reads TGTGCCAGCAGCCACAAGAAGAACACTGAAGCTTTCTTT.

This clonotype was picked up many times. The chain combines TRBV7-8 with TRBJ1-1; 7 bases align to TRBD1. Germline V gene lookup returns CDR1 SGHVS and CDR2 FQNEAQ. This CDR3 is 15 amino acids long. Trimming at V came to 4 bases and at J to 9 bases, leaving 14 bases not matched to a gene. The CDR3 spells CASSSWGQSDNKAFF. CDR3 bases: TGTGCCAGCAGCTCGTGGGGACAGTCAGATAACAAAGCTTTCTTT.

This clonotype was seen a few times. This rearrangement joins TRBV24-1 to TRBJ2-3, with D perhaps TRBD2 (5 bases). Trimming took 2 bases from V and 2 from J, leaving 16 bases between them. Germline assignment: CDR1 KGHDR and CDR2 SFDVKD. This CDR3 has 17 amino acids. CDR3 region: CATSDWRTASDTDTQYF. DNA of the CDR3: TGTGCCACCAGTGATTGGAGGACGGCCAGCGACACAGATACGCAGTATTTT.

About this clonotype itself: A much larger clone differs from this one at a single base, so this may be a read error. The V call is TRBV19, the J call TRBJ2-1; 9 bases line up with TRBD1. Germline CDR1 reads LNHDA; CDR2 reads SQIVND (reference sequence). The CDR3 sequence is 15 residues long. In DNA form, the CDR3 reads TGTGTCAGTACCCTGACCGGGACAGGGATCAATGAGCAGTTCTTC. Its protein product is CVSTLTGTGINEQFF.

This clonotype was counted ten times or more. The chain carries TRBV5-6 and TRBJ2-7, with 8 bases lining up with TRBD1. Germline values: CDR1 SGHDT, CDR2 YYEEEE. The CDR3 spans 15 residues. Trimming at V came to 5 bases and at J to 4 bases, leaving 11 bases not matched to a gene. CDR3 region: CASSVRRTGGYEQYF. The CDR3 region has the DNA TGTGCCAGCAGTGTTAGACGAACAGGGGGTTACGAGCAGTACTTC.

The chain employs TRBV6-2 or TRBV6-3 and TRBJ2-7; D might be TRBD2 (5 bases). The length of the CDR3 is 14 residues. The germline V and J ends were trimmed by 8 bases and 6 bases, with 20 bases remaining between them. Germline V CDR1 and CDR2: MNHEY, SVGEGT. CDR3 bases: TGTGCCAGCTCCCCCTCGGCGACTATACGCGAGCAGTACTTC. Residues: CASSPSATIREQYF.

This clonotype occurred many times. V is TRBV7-3 and J is TRBJ2-2; 8 positions agree with TRBD2. Unmatched junction bases numbered 6, after V lost 5 bases and J lost 4 bases. This CDR3 has 15 residues. CDR1 is SGHTA, CDR2 FQGTGA, per germline. CDR3 protein: CASSPAGAGTGELFF. In DNA, the CDR3 is TGTGCCAGCAGCCCAGCGGGAGCGGGCACCGGGGAGCTGTTTTTT.

This rearrangement joins TRBV6-2 or TRBV6-3 to TRBJ2-3, with 9 nucleotides matching TRBD2. Germline V gives CDR1 MNHEY, CDR2 SVGEGT. CDR3 length equals 18 residues. V gave up 2 bases and J gave up 4 bases; unmatched junction bases: 13. CDR3 coding DNA: TGTGCCAGCAGTTACAGAGCGGGAGGTCCCGCCGTCGCAGATACGCAGTATTTT. Translated: CASSYRAGGPAVADTQYF.

In its sample, this clonotype was seen a few times. The chain recombines TRBV20-1 with TRBJ2-3, with 11 nucleotides matching TRBD2. The CDR3 extends over 15 amino acids. Trimming cost V 6 bases and J 3 bases; bases outside gene matches: 8. The V gene's germline CDR1 is DFQATT and CDR2 SNEGSKA (reference sequence). This chain's CDR3 is CSATTSGSVTDTQYF. The CDR3, as DNA: TGCAGTGCCACTACTAGCGGGAGTGTTACAGATACGCAGTATTTT.

This sequence joins TRBV6-5 and TRBJ1-3, with unresolved D. Trimming stripped 4 bases from V and 6 bases from J, with 22 bases between. CDR3 length: 17 residues. Germline lookup yields CDR1 MNHEY and CDR2 SVGAGI. In DNA, the CDR3 is TGTGCCAGCAGTTTATCTGCGAACTGGGGTTCACCAAACACCATATATTTT. This sequence encodes CASSLSANWGSPNTIYF.

This clonotype was seen many times. This chain links TRBV11-2 with TRBJ1-1; TRBD1 might be the D (5 bases). The ends were cut back, 3 bases at V and 5 bases at J, with 13 bases in the middle. This CDR3 is built from 14 residues. In germline, CDR1 is SGHAT, CDR2 FQNNGV. The CDR3 protein is CASSFNRWGTEAFF. Here the CDR3 DNA reads TGTGCCAGCAGCTTTAACAGGTGGGGAACTGAAGCTTTCTTT.

This clonotype has a count of ten or more. This chain connects TRBV4-1 to TRBJ2-7, with a tentative D call TRBD1 (5 bases). Germline V gene data show CDR1 as MGHRA and CDR2 as YSYEKL. This CDR3 comprises 15 residues. The ends were cut back, 3 bases at V and 2 bases at J, with 14 bases in the middle. CDR3 bases: TGCGCCAGCAGCCAGGGGCAGAGGCCGGCCTACGAGCAGTACTTC. Its translation is CASSQGQRPAYEQYF.

The V call is TRBV7-6, the J call TRBJ2-7; weak D call: TRBD2 (5 bases). This CDR3 region has 15 residues. Trimming left V 4 bases short and J 5 bases short, with 18 bases between. Germline V gene lookup returns CDR1 SGHVS and CDR2 FNYEAQ. Written as DNA, the CDR3 is TGTGCCAGCAGCTCCCAACTAGAGAGGTTCGACGAGCAGTACTTC. Translation gives CASSSQLERFDEQYF. The full variable domain, its missing parts supplied by reference TRBV7-6 and TRBJ2-7, is GAGVSQSPRYKVTKRGQDVALRCDPISGHVSLYWYRQALGQGPEFLTYFNYEAQQDKSGLPNDRFSAERPEGSISTLTIQRTEQRDSAMYRCASSSQLERFDEQYFGPGTRLTVT.

In this sample, this clonotype turned up many times. The chain uses TRBV7-9 and TRBJ1-1, with 7 bases matching TRBD1. CDR3 length: 13 residues. V lost 5 bases and J lost 7; bases outside the gene matches: 7. Germline V gene data show CDR1 as SEHNR and CDR2 as FQNEAQ (reference sequence). The CDR3 region is CASSRGGFGEAFF. The CDR3 bases are TGTGCCAGCAGCCGAGGGGGCTTCGGTGAAGCTTTCTTT.

This clonotype came up a few times. V and J are TRBV19 and TRBJ1-5, with D possibly being TRBD1 (5 bases). Looked up from germline, CDR1 is LNHDA and CDR2 is SQIVND (reference sequence). The germline V and J ends were trimmed by 5 bases and 6 bases, with 11 bases remaining between them. The CDR3 runs 13 residues. The CDR3 reads CASSPLGVQPQHF. In nucleotides, the CDR3 is TGTGCCAGTAGTCCCTTGGGGGTTCAGCCCCAGCATTTT.

The gene calls are TRBV7-9 and TRBJ2-7, with TRBD1 identical over 8 bases. The CDR3 has 15 residues. The germline CDR1 and CDR2 sequences are SEHNR and FQNEAQ (reference sequence). V shed 3 bases, J shed 2 bases, and the junction held 6 bases outside the gene matches. DNA of the CDR3: TGTGCCAGCAGCTTGATGGACAGGGAAACCTACGAGCAGTACTTC. Translation gives CASSLMDRETYEQYF.